The rows below give T cell receptor beta chains drawn from one sample of a study of shared clonotypes between healthy human individuals. Using immunoSEQ multiplex PCR, the repertoire was profiled, and TCRdb retains in-frame clones only, with some absent. Among under 2,000,000 clones listed, approximately 95% were seen once. Sequencing used naive CD8+ T cells sorted from blood. The receptors derive from a man younger than 30 in good health. CDR3s include the opening cysteine and the closing phenylalanine or tryptophan. D genes are given only for firm matches. Rows may omit the clone size; those that give it use once, few, many or a size class.

CDR3 | DNA | J | D | size | V
CASEGLNYEQYF | TGTGCCAGCGAGGGATTGAACTACGAGCAGTACTTC | TRBJ2-7 | . | . | TRBV7-9
CASSFLTLEQYF | TGTGCCAGCAGCTTCCTAACCCTCGAGCAGTACTTC | TRBJ2-7 | . | . | TRBV13
CASSQDPGSGWGNSPLHF | TGCGCCAGCAGCCAAGATCCAGGGTCAGGGTGGGGTAATTCACCCCTCCACTTT | TRBJ1-6 | . | . | TRBV4-3
CASSQDVVASGELFF | TGCGCCAGCAGCCAAGATGTGGTAGCATCCGGGGAGCTGTTTTTT | TRBJ2-2 | . | . | TRBV4-3
CASWPIQGALDYNSPLHF | TGTGCCAGCTGGCCTATACAGGGGGCGCTGGACTATAATTCACCCCTCCACTTT | TRBJ1-6 | TRBD1 | . | TRBV28
CATSREWGTYEQYF | TGTGCCACCAGCAGAGAATGGGGAACCTACGAGCAGTACTTC | TRBJ2-7 | . | few | TRBV15
CASSLLRVNGANVLTF | TGTGCCAGCAGCTTACTGCGGGTGAACGGGGCCAACGTCCTGACTTTC | TRBJ2-6 | . | once | TRBV13
CASSFLSGGKSEQYF | TGTGCCAGCAGCTTCCTGAGCGGAGGAAAGTCCGAGCAGTACTTC | TRBJ2-7 | . | once | TRBV13
CASSTGGLDSGANVLTF | TGTGCCAGCAGCACTGGTGGCCTAGACTCTGGGGCCAACGTCCTGACTTTC | TRBJ2-6 | . | . | TRBV5-6
CASSLGDRVNTGELFF | TGTGCCAGCAGCTTGGGGGACAGGGTAAACACCGGGGAGCTGTTTTTT | TRBJ2-2 | TRBD1 | . | TRBV5-6
CASSFVDRRGEAFF | TGTGCCAGCAGCTTTGTGGACAGGAGGGGAGAAGCTTTCTTT | TRBJ1-1 | TRBD1 | . | TRBV11-2
CASSQNPQREGPYEQYF | TGTGCCAGCAGTCAAAACCCACAGCGGGAGGGCCCCTACGAGCAGTACTTC | TRBJ2-7 | TRBD2 | . | TRBV7-2
CASSPITEQYF | TGTGCCAGCAGCCCTATTACAGAGCAGTACTTC | TRBJ2-7 | . | . | TRBV7-9
CSVGELSPYEQYF | TGCAGCGTTGGCGAACTCTCCCCTTACGAGCAGTACTTC | TRBJ2-7 | . | . | TRBV29-1
CASSPRTSTDTQYF | TGCGCCAGCAGCCCCAGGACCAGCACAGATACGCAGTATTTT | TRBJ2-3 | . | . | TRBV4-1
CASRQSSGRATGELFF | TGTGCCAGCAGGCAATCTAGCGGGAGGGCCACCGGGGAGCTGTTTTTT | TRBJ2-2 | TRBD2 | . | TRBV11-3
CASTPSPAGGLSSYEQYF | TGTGCCAGCACCCCGAGTCCAGCGGGGGGATTAAGCTCCTACGAGCAGTACTTC | TRBJ2-7 | TRBD2 | . | TRBV11-2
CASSQEPGPNWGETQYF | TGCGCCAGCAGCCAGGAACCGGGGCCTAACTGGGGAGAGACCCAGTACTTC | TRBJ2-5 | . | . | TRBV4-1
CASSRQVVDTEAFF | TGTGCCAGCAGTCGACAGGTGGTGGACACTGAAGCTTTCTTT | TRBJ1-1 | . | . | TRBV27
CASSPTGNSGLNEQFF | TGTGCCAGCAGCCCCACCGGTAACTCCGGACTCAATGAGCAGTTCTTC | TRBJ2-1 | . | . | TRBV7-9
CASSSPETLGYEQYF | TGTGCCAGCAGCAGCCCCGAGACTCTAGGCTACGAGCAGTACTTC | TRBJ2-7 | . | . | TRBV7-9
CASSPEGGPSDTQYF | TGTGCCAGCAGCCCCGAGGGGGGGCCTTCAGATACGCAGTATTTT | TRBJ2-3 | . | . | TRBV13
CASSLGSEAFF | TGCGCCAGCAGTTTGGGGTCTGAAGCTTTCTTT | TRBJ1-1 | . | once | TRBV5-1